Here is one T cell receptor beta chain with its context. Its cognate antigen is unknown. The CDR3 totals 16 residues. CDR1 is SEHNR, CDR2 FQNEAQ, per germline (reference sequence). Trimming cost V 2 bases and J 0 bases, with 8 bases left between them. Treatment indicated: approximately 9-day PBMC culture with coronavirus spike peptide pools or control peptides (ViraFEST assay). This specimen comes from a study of vaccination and CD4 T cells after COVID-19. Background on the study: Overlapping spike peptides of SARS-CoV-2, HCoV-NL63, HCoV-OC43 and HCoV-229E were used, and cells were stimulated with them. Treatment of control cultures consisted of a CEFX pool, an HIV-1 Nef pool, or no peptide.

The Oncomine TCR Beta short-read assay was applied to DNA of cultured CD4+ T cells. TCRdb recomputed calls from the PCR reads with MiXCR, one row per CDR3 protein. Of about 20,000 distinct CDR3 sequences listed, roughly 40% are singletons. Material: CD4+ T cells from blood, cultured in vitro, obtained before SARS-CoV-2 vaccination. The receptor was isolated from a human donor who received a COVID-19 vaccine. The V and J genes are TRBV7-9 and TRBJ2-6; D not resolved. CDR3 nucleotides: TGTGCCAGCAGCTTATACAGACTCTCTGGGGCCAACGTCCTGACTTTC. Amino acid sequence: CASSLYRLSGANVLTF.